Listed below are T cell receptor beta chains from one sample, sequenced in a study of CD8 T cells in ankylosing spondylitis. One entry per CDR3 protein, called by TCRdb with MiXCR from the 5' RACE reads. Of 150,000 or so distinct CDR3 sequences listed, roughly 31% are singletons. Sequenced input: synovial fluid, either unsorted or a sorted T cell fraction (not recorded which). The receptors stem from a male donor with ankylosing spondylitis. Both conserved end residues are part of each CDR3. A D gene is named only where the DNA matches it firmly. A row's size may be missing; if present it is once, few, many or a size class.

-	TRBV12-1	many	TRBJ2-7	TGTGCCAGCAGCTTGGACAGGGAGGACCCCTACGAGCAGTACTTC	CASSLDREDPYEQYF
-	TRBV20-1	-	TRBJ2-2	TGCAGTGCTGGCTTTCCCTTCACCGGGGAGCTGTTTTTT	CSAGFPFTGELFF
TRBD2	TRBV25-1	-	TRBJ2-1	TGTGCCAGCAGTGAATTGGCGGGGGGGGGCTACAATGAGCAGTTCTTC	CASSELAGGGYNEQFF
-	TRBV11-2	few	TRBJ1-4	TGTGCCAGCAGCGTCAGTGGTACAGACGCCCGTCGCGGTGAAAAACTGTTTTTT	CASSVSGTDARRGEKLFF
-	TRBV10-3	-	TRBJ1-4	TGTGCCATCAGTGAGTCGGCGGGTGCAACTAATGAAAAACTGTTTTTT	CAISESAGATNEKLFF
-	TRBV18	-	TRBJ2-2	TGTGCCAGCTCGCCAATATCACCGAACACCGGGGAGCTGTTTTTT	CASSPISPNTGELFF
TRBD1	TRBV7-2	-	TRBJ1-4	TGTGCCAGCAGCGCGGGACAGGGATCTAATGAAAAACTGTTTTTT	CASSAGQGSNEKLFF
-	TRBV28	-	TRBJ2-7	TGTGCCAGCAGTTCCCCCGGCAGGGACTACGAGCAGTACTTC	CASSSPGRDYEQYF
TRBD1	TRBV7-2	many	TRBJ1-1	TGTGCCAGCAGCCTAACTACAGGGGGCCTTGAAGCTTTCTTT	CASSLTTGGLEAFF
-	TRBV5-1	-	TRBJ2-5	TGCGCCAGCAGCCCCCGGGACGTCCCCCAAGAGACCCAGTACTTC	CASSPRDVPQETQYF
-	TRBV9	-	TRBJ2-3	TGTGCCAGCAGCGTAGCGGGGTTTACCACAGATACGCAGTATTTT	CASSVAGFTTDTQYF
TRBD2	TRBV24-1	many	TRBJ2-2	TGTGCCACCAGGGGCGGGGGCACCGGGGAGCTGTTTTTT	CATRGGGTGELFF
TRBD1	TRBV12-3/TRBV12-4	few	TRBJ1-2	TGTGCCAGCAGTTCAACTTTGTACAGGGGAGTTGGCTATGGCTACACCTTC	CASSSTLYRGVGYGYTF
TRBD2	TRBV5-4	many	TRBJ2-5	TGTGCCAGCAGGATAGCGGGGTACCAAGAGACCCAGTACTTC	CASRIAGYQETQYF
-	TRBV20-1	-	TRBJ2-5	TGCAGTGCTACCGGACAGACAGACGAGACCCAGTACTTC	CSATGQTDETQYF
-	TRBV6-4	few	TRBJ1-1	TGTGCCAGCAGTGAGAGGGCTGGGGCTCGGTGGACTGAAGCTTTCTTT	CASSERAGARWTEAFF
-	TRBV25-1	few	TRBJ1-5	TGTGCCAGCAGTGCCCGTATGTGGGTCCACCATCAGCCCCAGCATTTT	CASSARMWVHHQPQHF
-	TRBV18	-	TRBJ2-3	TGTGCCAGCTCACCAGGGGTTGTCACAGATACGCAGTATTTT	CASSPGVVTDTQYF
-	TRBV18	-	TRBJ2-4	TGTGCCAGCTCACCGGACACGGGGTCCTACCGACTGTCTTTC	CASSPDTGSYRLSF
TRBD2	TRBV20-1	-	TRBJ2-2	TGCAGTGCAGGACGTAGCGGGAGTACTACCGGGGAGCTGTTTTTT	CSAGRSGSTTGELFF
-	TRBV20-1	few	TRBJ1-3	TGCAGTGCCCAGGCGGCGGTAGGCTCTGGAAACACCATATATTTT	CSAQAAVGSGNTIYF
-	TRBV6-6	few	TRBJ2-3	TGTGCCAGCAGTTCCCCCAGTACGCAGTATTTT	CASSSPSTQYF
TRBD2	TRBV25-1	few	TRBJ2-2	TGTGCCAGCAGGACTAGCGGGGGTAATTCCGGGGAGCTGTTTTTT	CASRTSGGNSGELFF
-	TRBV5-1	-	TRBJ2-5	TGCGCCAGCAGCAAGGGACTCCTCCAAGAGACCCAGTACTTC	CASSKGLLQETQYF
TRBD1	TRBV6-2/TRBV6-3	-	TRBJ2-7	TGTGCCAGCAGGCGCTCCGGGACAGAAACCTACGAGCAGTACTTC	CASRRSGTETYEQYF
-	TRBV28	few	TRBJ1-4	TGTGCCAGCAGACCGGGGTACCTGGGAGAAAAACTGTTTTTT	CASRPGYLGEKLFF
TRBD1	TRBV14	few	TRBJ2-5	TGTGCCAGCAGCCGAATAGAAGGGGGCAGAAAAGAGACCCAGTACTTC	CASSRIEGGRKETQYF
-	TRBV7-6	-	TRBJ1-4	TGTGCCAGCAGCTTAGGCCAGTCCAGGGGTGAAAAACTGTTTTTT	CASSLGQSRGEKLFF
TRBD2	TRBV20-1	-	TRBJ2-7	TGCAGTGCTAAACAACTAGCGGGATTCTACGAGCAGTACTTC	CSAKQLAGFYEQYF
TRBD1	TRBV5-5	-	TRBJ1-5	TGTGCCAGCAGCTCCCGACAGGGGGATAGCAATCAGCCCCAGCATTTT	CASSSRQGDSNQPQHF
TRBD2	TRBV12-3/TRBV12-4	few	TRBJ2-3	TGTGCCAGCAGTTTAGATCCAGCGGGGGGATACACAGATACGCAGTATTTT	CASSLDPAGGYTDTQYF
-	TRBV12-3/TRBV12-4	many	TRBJ1-3	TGTGCCAGCAGCCCACGACACCCTGGAAACACCATATATTTT	CASSPRHPGNTIYF
-	TRBV24-1	-	TRBJ1-1	TGTGCCACCAGTGCCTACGACGGTGAAGCTTTCTTT	CATSAYDGEAFF
-	TRBV29-1	few	TRBJ1-4	TGCAGCGTGCGACAGGAGAATGAAAAACTGTTTTTT	CSVRQENEKLFF
-	TRBV12-3/TRBV12-4	many	TRBJ1-2	TGTGCCAGCACCGTAAGCTCCGTCTATGGCTACACCTTC	CASTVSSVYGYTF
-	TRBV29-1	many	TRBJ1-3	TGCAGCGTGGCCGCCGGCGCCTCTGGAAACACCATATATTTT	CSVAAGASGNTIYF
-	TRBV7-2	-	TRBJ1-1	TGTGCCAGCAGCCCCACAACCTGGAGCACTGAAGCTTTCTTT	CASSPTTWSTEAFF
-	TRBV20-1	once	TRBJ1-1	TGCAGTGCTTACCTACCCTGGCACCCCATGAACACTGAAGCTTTCTTT	CSAYLPWHPMNTEAFF
-	TRBV7-2	many	TRBJ2-7	TGTGCCAGCAGCTTGTCTCTGGCAACCTACGAGCAGTACTTC	CASSLSLATYEQYF